This T cell receptor beta chain was profiled in a study of T cell clonotyping in hematopoietic cell transplantation. Study as a whole: Pretransplant recipient samples were taken after cytoreduction.

Time point specified: recipient sample about 28 days before transplant, after cytoreduction. Blood collection times were about day -28 and days 30, 100, 180 posttransplant. Points on this clone: Its antigen is unknown.

Findings and caveats of the study: Recipient TCR diversity dropped after transplant; expanded clonotypes rose from day 30 to 180. Few recipient clonotypes overlapped donors; over 97% were de novo at given depth.

Trimming shortened V by 0 bases and J by 3 bases, and 9 bases separated the two germline ends. This CDR3 spans 14 amino acids. Germline assignment: CDR1 SGHRS and CDR2 YFSETQ. The table came from immunoSEQ multiplex PCR; TCRdb's copy has only in-frame clones and leaves some out. The sample lists some 9,200 clones, roughly three quarters occurring once. The rearrangement joins TRBV5-1 to TRBJ2-5; no definite D call. The source material was peripheral blood mononuclear cells, sampled before stem cell transplant. The receptor comes from a man in his fifties or sixties with acute myeloid leukemia. Some clones in this sample may be carry-over from other donors' samples. CDR3 nucleotide sequence: TGCGCCAGCAGCTTGGACAGTGGAGAAGAGACCCAGTACTTC. It codes for CASSLDSGEETQYF.